This paragraph covers one T cell receptor (beta chain) sequence. V trimming: 3 bases; J trimming: 4 bases; junction bases outside the gene matches: 6. CDR3 length: 16 amino acids. Per the germline V gene, CDR1 is MDHEN and CDR2 is SYDVKM. In the original workflow: Amplification from reference gene primers served as the basis for estimated nucleated cell counts. Sequenced by immunoSEQ multiplex PCR; TCRdb stores in-frame clones only, minus some. V and J calls plus clone size are reproduced from that table; the DNA served to infer D and trimming. The sample shows under 350,000 clones, more than 75% of them seen only once. Residents of about two dozen US areas, aged about 18 to 89 years, made up the participants. Two negative PCRs, clearance, or symptom resolution characterized the recovered Cohort 3 donors. This specimen belongs to a study of blood T cell repertoires in COVID-19. Background on the study: Samples representing acute and convalescent COVID-19 were sourced from the United States, Italy and Spain.

The sample consisted of PBMCs or T cells enriched from blood (not recorded which). This TCR derives from a woman under 30 who had recovered from COVID-19. The chain carries TRBV28 and TRBJ2-7; TRBD2 agrees at 13 bases. The CDR3 loop reads CASSFGLAGALYEQYF. In nucleotides, the CDR3 is TGTGCCAGCAGTTTCGGACTAGCGGGAGCTTTATACGAGCAGTACTTC.